This T cell receptor (beta chain) stems from a study of shared clonotypes between healthy human individuals. The length of the CDR3 is 17 residues. Germline-derived CDR1 and CDR2 are SGHVS and FQNEAQ. V dropped 0 bases and J dropped 0; count of bases not matched to a gene: 4. Execution of the assay was at deep level. An even split of each subset's genomic DNA across several immunoSEQ plates was performed. Replicate PCRs for unsorted PBMC used approximately 0.3 ug DNA (approximately 30,000 T cell genomes). Produced via immunoSEQ multiplex PCR; TCRdb's table is partial and in-frame only. Here the sample spans about 470,000 clones, about 76% being singletons.

Material: PBMCs. V usage is TRBV7-8 and J usage is TRBJ2-2; 7 bases map to TRBD1. The origin of this receptor is a woman in her thirties or forties in good health. Some clones in this sample may be carry-over from other donors' samples. For the CDR3, the DNA is TGTGCCAGCAGCTTAGCCAAGGGACAGACGAACACCGGGGAGCTGTTTTTT. Its translation: CASSLAKGQTNTGELFF.